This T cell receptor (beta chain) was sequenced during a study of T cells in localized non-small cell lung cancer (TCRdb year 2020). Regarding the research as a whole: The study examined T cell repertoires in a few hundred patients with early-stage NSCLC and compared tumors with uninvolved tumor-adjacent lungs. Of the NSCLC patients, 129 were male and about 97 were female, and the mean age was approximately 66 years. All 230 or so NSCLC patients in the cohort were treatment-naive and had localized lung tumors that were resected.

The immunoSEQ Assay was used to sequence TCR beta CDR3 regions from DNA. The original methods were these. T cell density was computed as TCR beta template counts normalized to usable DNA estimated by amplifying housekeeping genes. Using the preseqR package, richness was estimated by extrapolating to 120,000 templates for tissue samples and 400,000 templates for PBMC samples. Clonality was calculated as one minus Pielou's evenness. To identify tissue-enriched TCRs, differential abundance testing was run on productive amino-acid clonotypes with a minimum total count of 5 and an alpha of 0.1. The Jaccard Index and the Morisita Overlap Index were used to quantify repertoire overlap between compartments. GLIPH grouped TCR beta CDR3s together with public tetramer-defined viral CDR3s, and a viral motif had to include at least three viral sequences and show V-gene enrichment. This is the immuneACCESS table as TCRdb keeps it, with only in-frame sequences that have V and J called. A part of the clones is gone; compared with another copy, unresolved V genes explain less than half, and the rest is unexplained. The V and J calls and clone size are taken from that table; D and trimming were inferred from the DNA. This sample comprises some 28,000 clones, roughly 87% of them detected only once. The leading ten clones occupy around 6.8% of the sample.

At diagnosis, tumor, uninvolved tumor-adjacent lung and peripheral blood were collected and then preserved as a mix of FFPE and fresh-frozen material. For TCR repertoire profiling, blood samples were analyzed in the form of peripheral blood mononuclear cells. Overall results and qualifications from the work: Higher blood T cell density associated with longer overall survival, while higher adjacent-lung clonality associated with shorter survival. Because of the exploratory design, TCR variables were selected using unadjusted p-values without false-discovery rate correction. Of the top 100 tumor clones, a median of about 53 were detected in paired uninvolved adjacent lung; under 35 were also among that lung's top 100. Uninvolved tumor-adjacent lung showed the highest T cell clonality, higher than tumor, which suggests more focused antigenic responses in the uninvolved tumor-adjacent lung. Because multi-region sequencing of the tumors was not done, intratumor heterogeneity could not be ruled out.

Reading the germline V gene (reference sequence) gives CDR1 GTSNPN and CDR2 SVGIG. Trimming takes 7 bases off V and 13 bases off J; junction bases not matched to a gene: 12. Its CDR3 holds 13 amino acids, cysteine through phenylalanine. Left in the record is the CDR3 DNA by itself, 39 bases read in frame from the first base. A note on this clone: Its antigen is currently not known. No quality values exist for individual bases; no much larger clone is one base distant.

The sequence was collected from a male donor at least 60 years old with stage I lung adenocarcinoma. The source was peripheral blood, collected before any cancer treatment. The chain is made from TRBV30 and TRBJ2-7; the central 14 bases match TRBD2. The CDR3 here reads CASSLGLAGVVYF. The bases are TGTGCCTCATCCCTGGGACTAGCGGGGGTAGTTTACTTC.